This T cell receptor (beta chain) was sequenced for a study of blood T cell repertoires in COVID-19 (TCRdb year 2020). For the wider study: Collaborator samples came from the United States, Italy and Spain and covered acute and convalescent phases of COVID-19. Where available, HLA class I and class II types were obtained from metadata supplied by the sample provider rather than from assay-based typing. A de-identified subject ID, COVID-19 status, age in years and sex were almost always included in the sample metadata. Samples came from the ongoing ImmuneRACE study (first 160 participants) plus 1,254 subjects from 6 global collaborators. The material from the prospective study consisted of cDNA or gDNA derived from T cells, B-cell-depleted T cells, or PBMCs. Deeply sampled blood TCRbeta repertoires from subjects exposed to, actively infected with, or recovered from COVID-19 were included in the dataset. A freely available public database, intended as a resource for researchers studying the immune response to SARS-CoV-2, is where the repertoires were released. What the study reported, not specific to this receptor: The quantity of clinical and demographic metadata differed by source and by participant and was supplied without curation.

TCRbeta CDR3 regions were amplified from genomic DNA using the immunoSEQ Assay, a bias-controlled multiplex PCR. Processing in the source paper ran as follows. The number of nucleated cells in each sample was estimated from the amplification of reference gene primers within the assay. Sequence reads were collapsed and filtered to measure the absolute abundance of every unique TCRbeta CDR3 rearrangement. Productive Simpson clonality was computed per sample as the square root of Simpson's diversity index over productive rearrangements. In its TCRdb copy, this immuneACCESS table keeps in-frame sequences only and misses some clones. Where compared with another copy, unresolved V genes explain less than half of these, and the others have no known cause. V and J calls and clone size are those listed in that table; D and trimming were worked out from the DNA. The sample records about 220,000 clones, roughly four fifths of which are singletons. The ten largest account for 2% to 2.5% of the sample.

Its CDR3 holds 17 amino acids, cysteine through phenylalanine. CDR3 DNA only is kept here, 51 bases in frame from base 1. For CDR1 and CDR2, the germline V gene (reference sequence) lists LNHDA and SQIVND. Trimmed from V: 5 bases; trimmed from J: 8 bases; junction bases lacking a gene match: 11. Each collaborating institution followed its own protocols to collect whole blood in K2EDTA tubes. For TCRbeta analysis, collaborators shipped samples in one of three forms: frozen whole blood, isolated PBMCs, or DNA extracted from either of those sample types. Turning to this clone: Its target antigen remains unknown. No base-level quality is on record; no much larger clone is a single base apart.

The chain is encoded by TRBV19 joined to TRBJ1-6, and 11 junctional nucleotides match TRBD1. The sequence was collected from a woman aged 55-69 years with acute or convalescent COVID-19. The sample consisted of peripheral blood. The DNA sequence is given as TGTGCCAGTAGTTTCTCGCGGCCGGGACAGGGGGATTCACCCCTCCACTTT. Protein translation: CASSFSRPGQGDSPLHF.